The source of this T cell receptor (beta chain) is a study of T-cell reconstitution after alpha-beta-depleted transplantation in children. Library preparation (for TCRbeta) was performed with unique molecular identifiers. TCRdb reprocessed the PCR reads with MiXCR, giving one entry per CDR3 protein. The data contain roughly 100,000 distinct CDR3 sequences, approximately 9.2% of them singletons. V lost 3 bases to trimming and J lost 5 bases; unmatched junction nucleotides: 0. Germline V gene data show CDR1 as LGHDT and CDR2 as YNNKEL (reference sequence). CDR3 length: 13 amino acids. This clonotype was observed at least ten times.

The sequencing used PBMCs from the stem cell graft donor, collected from the stem cell graft. This chain joins TRBV3-1 and TRBJ2-2, with TRBD1 matching over 7 bases. The sequence was obtained from a human donor who donated a stem cell graft to a child with congenital amegakaryocytic thrombocytopenia. The CDR3 is CASSQDRTGELFF. DNA for the CDR3: TGTGCCAGCAGCCAGGACAGGACCGGGGAGCTGTTTTTT.